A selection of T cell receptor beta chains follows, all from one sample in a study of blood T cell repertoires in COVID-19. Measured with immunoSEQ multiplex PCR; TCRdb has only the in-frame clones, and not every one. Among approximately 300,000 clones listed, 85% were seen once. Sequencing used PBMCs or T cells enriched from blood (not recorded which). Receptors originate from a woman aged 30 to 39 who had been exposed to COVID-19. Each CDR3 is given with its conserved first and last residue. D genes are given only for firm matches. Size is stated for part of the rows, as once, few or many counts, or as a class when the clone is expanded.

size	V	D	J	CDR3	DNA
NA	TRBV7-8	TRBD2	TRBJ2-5	CASSGGTSGGGRETQYF	TGTGCCAGCAGCGGCGGGACTAGCGGGGGGGGCAGGGAGACCCAGTACTTC
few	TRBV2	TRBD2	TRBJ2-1	CASSRTSGNNEQFF	TGTGCCAGCAGTCGGACTAGCGGTAACAATGAGCAGTTCTTC
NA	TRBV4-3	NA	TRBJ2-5	CASSQVSGGETQYF	TGCGCCAGCAGCCAAGTTAGCGGCGGGGAGACCCAGTACTTC
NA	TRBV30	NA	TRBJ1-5	CAWSPGTNQPQHF	TGTGCCTGGAGCCCCGGGACAAATCAGCCCCAGCATTTT
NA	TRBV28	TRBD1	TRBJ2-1	CASSSGQYNEQFF	TGTGCCAGCAGTTCGGGACAGTACAATGAGCAGTTCTTC
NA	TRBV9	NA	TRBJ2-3	CASSEGQSPSTDTQYF	TGTGCCAGCAGCGAAGGACAGTCCCCTAGCACAGATACGCAGTATTTT
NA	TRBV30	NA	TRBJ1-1	CAWSGGAEAFF	TGTGCCTGGAGCGGGGGGGCTGAAGCTTTCTTT
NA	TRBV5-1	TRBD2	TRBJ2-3	CASSLEGGSGSSTDTQYF	TGCGCCAGCAGCTTGGAGGGAGGTAGCGGGAGTAGCACAGATACGCAGTATTTT
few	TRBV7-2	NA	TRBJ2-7	CASSSGPYEQYF	TGTGCCAGCAGCTCAGGCCCCTACGAGCAGTACTTC
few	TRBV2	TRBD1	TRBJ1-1	CATMGQTNTEAFF	TGTGCCACCATGGGACAGACGAACACTGAAGCTTTCTTT
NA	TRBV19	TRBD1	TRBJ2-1	CASSSDRGWSSYNEQFF	TGTGCCAGTAGTAGCGACAGGGGATGGTCATCTTACAATGAGCAGTTCTTC
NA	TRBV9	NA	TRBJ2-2	CASSPSSGTGELFF	TGTGCCAGCAGCCCCAGTTCAGGCACCGGGGAGCTGTTTTTT
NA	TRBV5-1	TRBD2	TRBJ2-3	CASSVTSGPTDTQYF	TGCGCCAGCAGCGTGACTAGCGGACCCACAGATACGCAGTATTTT
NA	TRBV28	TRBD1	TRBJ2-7	CATGVSLGQYF	TGTGCAACAGGGGTATCCCTGGGGCAGTACTTC
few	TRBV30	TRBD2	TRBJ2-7	CAWAGLVFGEQYF	TGTGCCTGGGCGGGACTAGTCTTCGGGGAGCAGTACTTC
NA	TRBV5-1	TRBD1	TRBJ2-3	CASSSDRGTDTQYF	TGCGCCAGCAGTTCGGACAGGGGGACGGATACGCAGTATTTT
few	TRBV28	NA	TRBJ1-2	CASSLEEYGYTF	TGTGCCAGCAGTTTAGAGGAGTATGGCTACACCTTC
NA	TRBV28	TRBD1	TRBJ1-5	CASRSGQGYNQPQHF	TGTGCCAGCAGGTCGGGACAGGGATACAATCAGCCCCAGCATTTT
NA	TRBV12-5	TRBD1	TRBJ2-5	CASGLGPRTGPGETQYF	TGTGCTAGTGGTTTGGGGCCCCGGACAGGGCCGGGGGAGACCCAGTACTTC
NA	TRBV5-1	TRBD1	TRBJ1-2	CASSLETGSGYTF	TGCGCCAGCAGCTTGGAGACAGGGAGTGGCTACACCTTC
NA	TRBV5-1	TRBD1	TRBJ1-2	CASSPLTGGDGYTF	TGCGCCAGCAGCCCCCTGACAGGGGGCGATGGCTACACCTTC
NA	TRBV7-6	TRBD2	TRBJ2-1	CASSLTRGLADHNEQFF	TGTGCCAGCAGCTTAACCAGGGGACTAGCGGACCACAATGAGCAGTTCTTC
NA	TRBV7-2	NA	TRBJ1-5	CASRAVANQPQHF	TGTGCCAGCAGGGCAGTGGCCAATCAGCCCCAGCATTTT
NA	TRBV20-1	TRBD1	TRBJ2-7	CSASGGDRAFYEQYF	TGCAGTGCTAGTGGGGGGGACAGGGCCTTCTACGAGCAGTACTTC
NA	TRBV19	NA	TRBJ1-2	CASRWRTSNYGYTF	TGTGCCAGTCGGTGGAGGACCTCTAACTATGGCTACACCTTC
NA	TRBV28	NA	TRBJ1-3	CASSTSLPSGNTIYF	TGTGCCAGCAGTACTTCCCTACCCTCTGGAAACACCATATATTTT
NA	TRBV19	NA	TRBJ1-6	CASSFTGNNSPLHF	TGTGCCAGTAGTTTCACAGGGAATAATTCACCCCTCCACTTT